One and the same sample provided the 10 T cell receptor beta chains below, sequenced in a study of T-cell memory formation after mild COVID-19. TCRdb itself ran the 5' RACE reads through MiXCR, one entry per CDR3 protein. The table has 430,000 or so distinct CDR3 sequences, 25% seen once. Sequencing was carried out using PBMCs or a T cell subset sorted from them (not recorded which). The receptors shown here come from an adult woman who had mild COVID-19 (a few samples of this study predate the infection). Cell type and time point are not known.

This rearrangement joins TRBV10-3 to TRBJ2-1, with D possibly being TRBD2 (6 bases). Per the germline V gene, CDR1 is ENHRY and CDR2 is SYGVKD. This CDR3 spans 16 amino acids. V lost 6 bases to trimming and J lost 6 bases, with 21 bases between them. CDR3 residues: CAISPQAGKGSNEQFF. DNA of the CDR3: TGTGCCATCAGCCCCCAGGCGGGAAAAGGTTCCAATGAGCAGTTCTTC.

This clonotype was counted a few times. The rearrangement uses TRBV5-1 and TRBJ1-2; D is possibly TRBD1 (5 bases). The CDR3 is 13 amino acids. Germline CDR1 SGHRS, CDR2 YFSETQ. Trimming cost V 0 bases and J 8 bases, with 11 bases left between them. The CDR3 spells CASSLDGGRGYTF. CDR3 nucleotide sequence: TGCGCCAGCAGCTTGGATGGGGGAAGAGGCTACACCTTC.

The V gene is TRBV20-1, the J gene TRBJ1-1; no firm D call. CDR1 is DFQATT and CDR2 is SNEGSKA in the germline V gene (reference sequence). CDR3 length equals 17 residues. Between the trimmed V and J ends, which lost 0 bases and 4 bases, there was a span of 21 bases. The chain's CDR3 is CSARDLKGATMGTEAFF. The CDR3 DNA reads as TGCAGTGCTAGAGATCTCAAGGGAGCAACTATGGGCACTGAAGCTTTCTTT.

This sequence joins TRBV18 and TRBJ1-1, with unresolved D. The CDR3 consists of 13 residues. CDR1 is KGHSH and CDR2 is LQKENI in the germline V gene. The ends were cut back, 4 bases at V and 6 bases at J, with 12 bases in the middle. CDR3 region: CASSLDGYSEAFF. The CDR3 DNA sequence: TGTGCCAGCTCACTCGACGGTTACTCTGAAGCTTTCTTT.

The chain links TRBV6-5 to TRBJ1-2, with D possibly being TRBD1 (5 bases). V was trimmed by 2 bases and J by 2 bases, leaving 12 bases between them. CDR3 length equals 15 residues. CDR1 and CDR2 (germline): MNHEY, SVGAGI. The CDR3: CASSYSVRANYGYTF. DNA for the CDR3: TGTGCCAGCAGTTACAGTGTCAGGGCGAACTATGGCTACACCTTC.

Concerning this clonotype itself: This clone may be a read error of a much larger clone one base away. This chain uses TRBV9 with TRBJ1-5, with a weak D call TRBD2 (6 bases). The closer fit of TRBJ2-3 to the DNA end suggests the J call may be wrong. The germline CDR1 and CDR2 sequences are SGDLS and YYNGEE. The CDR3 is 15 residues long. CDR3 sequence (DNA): TGTGCCAGCAGCGTGGACCCGGAGGGCAATCAGCCCCAGTATTTT. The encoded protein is CASSVDPEGNQPQYF.

CDR3 protein: CSARGGSNQPQHF. CDR3 DNA sequence: TGCAGTGCTAGGGGAGGGAGCAATCAGCCCCAGCATTTT. The chain uses TRBV20-1 and TRBJ1-5; D unresolved. Trimming removed 3 bases at V and 1 base at J, with 7 bases between. Per germline, CDR1 DFQATT and CDR2 SNEGSKA (reference sequence). This CDR3 region has 13 residues.

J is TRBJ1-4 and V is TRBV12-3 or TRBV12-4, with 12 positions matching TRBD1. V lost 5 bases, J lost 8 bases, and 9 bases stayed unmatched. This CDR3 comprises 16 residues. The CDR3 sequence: CASSGRDRGPGEKLFF. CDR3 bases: TGTGCCAGCAGTGGCCGGGACAGGGGGCCAGGAGAAAAACTGTTTTTT.

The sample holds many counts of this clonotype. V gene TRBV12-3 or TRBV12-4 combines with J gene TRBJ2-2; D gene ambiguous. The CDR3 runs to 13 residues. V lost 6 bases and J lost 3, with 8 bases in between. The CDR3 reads CASSSRDTGELFF. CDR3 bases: TGTGCCAGCAGCAGTCGGGACACCGGGGAGCTGTTTTTT.

DNA of the CDR3: TGTGCCAGCAGCGGATTAGCGGGGCCCGGATACAATGAGCAGTTCTTC. Its translation: CASSGLAGPGYNEQFF. The gene calls are TRBV11-2 and TRBJ2-1, with TRBD2 matching 8 bases. V was clipped by 5 bases and J by 4 bases; unmatched bases: 10. Germline CDR1 reads SGHAT; CDR2 reads FQNNGV. This CDR3 has 16 residues.